This T cell receptor (beta chain) was sequenced for a study of cytotoxic CD8 clonotypes in ibrutinib-treated CLL. Study details: The sample average was 255,043 productive templates and more than 90,000 productive rearrangements.

The CDR3 covers 11 residues. Germline V gene lookup returns CDR1 MNHEY and CDR2 SMNVEV (reference sequence). V was shortened by 7 bases and J by 4 bases, with 7 bases between the two germline ends. The repertoire was sequenced with immunoSEQ multiplex PCR; TCRdb's copy has only in-frame clones and lacks some. Of about 310,000 clones listed, just under 80% are singletons. Source: PBMCs, taken before ibrutinib treatment. The clonotype was recovered from a human donor with chronic lymphocytic leukemia. V and J are TRBV27 and TRBJ2-5, with D unresolved. In DNA form, the CDR3 reads TGTGCCAGCACGAGTGGAGAGACCCAGTACTTC. Residues: CASTSGETQYF.